The rows below give T cell receptor beta chains drawn from one sample of a study of shared clonotypes between healthy human individuals. Method: immunoSEQ multiplex PCR; TCRdb's copy keeps in-frame clones and lacks some. The sample comprises approximately 1.4 million clones, around 98% of which are singletons, and roughly 0.45% rests with the top ten. Sample: naive CD4+ T cells sorted from blood. These receptors all come from a man in his thirties or forties in good health. The CDR3 runs from the conserved cysteine through the conserved F or W. The D gene is left open where the match is weak. Where a row states a size, it is once, few, many or the class of an expanded clone; other rows omit it.

d_call	clone_size	v_call	j_call	cdr3_aa	cdr3_nt
.	.	TRBV18	TRBJ2-5	CASSPNVTSPRYQETQYF	TGTGCCAGCTCACCCAACGTTACCTCGCCTAGGTACCAAGAGACCCAGTACTTC
.	.	TRBV5-1	TRBJ1-1	CASSLSPGALNTEAFF	TGCGCCAGCAGCTTATCTCCGGGGGCCTTGAACACTGAAGCTTTCTTT
TRBD2	.	TRBV9	TRBJ2-1	CASSHPISGISYNEQFF	TGTGCCAGCAGCCACCCAATTAGCGGGATCTCCTACAATGAGCAGTTCTTC
.	.	TRBV2	TRBJ2-5	CASMGGQETQYF	TGTGCCAGCATGGGCGGGCAAGAGACCCAGTACTTC
.	.	TRBV6-1	TRBJ1-5	CASRHTGQPQHF	TGTGCCAGCAGGCACACCGGCCAGCCCCAGCATTTT
.	.	TRBV9	TRBJ2-2	CASSPRHSNTGELFF	TGTGCCAGCAGCCCACGGCACAGCAACACCGGGGAGCTGTTTTTT
.	.	TRBV6-6	TRBJ2-1	CASSYLGEQFF	TGTGCCAGCAGTTACCTCGGCGAGCAGTTCTTC
.	.	TRBV19	TRBJ1-4	CASSISGRGRGTNEKLFF	TGTGCCAGTAGTATCTCCGGAAGGGGCAGGGGCACTAATGAAAAACTGTTTTTT
.	.	TRBV18	TRBJ2-3	CASSPLQGTDTQYF	TGTGCCAGCTCACCACTGCAGGGAACAGATACGCAGTATTTT
.	once	TRBV6-1	TRBJ2-7	CASSSLAPYEQYF	TGTGCCAGCAGCTCTCTGGCCCCCTACGAGCAGTACTTC
TRBD2	.	TRBV4-1	TRBJ2-1	CASSQGTSGWNEQFF	TGCGCCAGCAGCCAAGGGACTAGCGGGTGGAATGAGCAGTTCTTC
.	.	TRBV9	TRBJ2-7	CASSVSGGSYEQYF	TGTGCCAGCAGCGTAAGTGGGGGATCCTACGAGCAGTACTTC
.	.	TRBV11-3	TRBJ2-2	CASSLVAGTGHTGELFF	TGTGCCAGCAGCTTAGTAGCGGGGACAGGGCACACCGGGGAGCTGTTTTTT
.	.	TRBV7-3	TRBJ1-1	CASSSQMNTEAFF	TGTGCCAGCAGCTCCCAGATGAACACTGAAGCTTTCTTT
.	.	TRBV19	TRBJ2-3	CASSIRTVEDTQYF	TGTGCCAGTAGTATCCGGACAGTTGAGGATACGCAGTATTTT
.	.	TRBV5-4	TRBJ1-1	CASSLVGGPEAFF	TGTGCCAGCAGCTTGGTGGGGGGCCCTGAAGCTTTCTTT
.	.	TRBV19	TRBJ2-2	CASISSITGELFF	TGTGCCAGTATTTCCAGCATTACCGGGGAGCTGTTTTTT
.	.	TRBV7-2	TRBJ2-7	CASSTYYEQYF	TGTGCCAGCAGCACCTATTACGAGCAGTACTTC
.	.	TRBV29-1	TRBJ2-1	CSVEGDARDNEQFF	TGCAGCGTTGAGGGGGATGCGAGAGATAATGAGCAGTTCTTC
.	.	TRBV29-1	TRBJ1-5	CSVVGPTLRQPQHF	TGCAGCGTTGTGGGACCCACCCTTCGGCAGCCCCAGCATTTT
.	.	TRBV6-6	TRBJ2-5	CASSYLRGKQETQYF	TGTGCCAGCAGTTACTTACGCGGGAAGCAAGAGACCCAGTACTTC
TRBD2	.	TRBV10-3	TRBJ2-2	CAIRGTSGRPGELFF	TGTGCCATCCGCGGGACTAGCGGGAGACCCGGGGAGCTGTTTTTT
TRBD1	.	TRBV28	TRBJ2-7	CASSLSLGQASSYEQYF	TGTGCCAGCAGTTTATCCCTAGGACAGGCGAGCTCCTACGAGCAGTACTTC
.	.	TRBV10-3	TRBJ1-3	CATGDGRSGNTIYF	TGTGCCACAGGGGACGGGCGCTCTGGAAACACCATATATTTT
.	.	TRBV7-7	TRBJ2-1	CASSWGLGSGYNEQFF	TGTGCTAGCAGCTGGGGGTTAGGTAGCGGCTACAATGAGCAGTTCTTC
.	.	TRBV4-2	TRBJ1-5	CASSPGGVNQPQHF	TGTGCCAGCAGCCCCGGGGGGGTCAATCAGCCCCAGCATTTT
TRBD2	.	TRBV11-2	TRBJ2-2	CASSLEGLAAGELFF	TGTGCCAGCAGCTTAGAGGGACTAGCGGCCGGGGAGCTGTTTTTT
.	.	TRBV30	TRBJ1-5	CAWSGGPEPQHF	TGTGCCTGGAGTGGAGGGCCGGAGCCCCAGCATTTT
TRBD1	.	TRBV27	TRBJ2-3	CASTGTDLLPDTQYF	TGTGCCAGCACCGGGACAGATCTCTTACCAGATACGCAGTATTTT
.	.	TRBV5-6	TRBJ1-1	CASSLFGSEAFF	TGTGCCAGCAGCTTGTTTGGGTCTGAAGCTTTCTTT
.	.	TRBV10-3	TRBJ2-2	CATARGLGSTGELFF	TGTGCCACGGCTCGAGGGTTGGGGAGCACCGGGGAGCTGTTTTTT
TRBD1	.	TRBV9	TRBJ1-3	CASSAPDRESGWDSGNTIYF	TGTGCCAGCAGCGCCCCCGACAGGGAAAGCGGGTGGGACTCTGGAAACACCATATATTTT
.	.	TRBV28	TRBJ1-1	CASSLPMNLNTEAFF	TGTGCCAGCAGCCTCCCCATGAACCTGAACACTGAAGCTTTCTTT
.	.	TRBV28	TRBJ2-7	CASSFLVGEQYF	TGTGCCAGCAGTTTTCTGGTAGGCGAGCAGTACTTC
.	.	TRBV19	TRBJ2-4	CASSIEGNKNIQYF	TGTGCCAGTAGTATTGAGGGTAACAAAAACATTCAGTACTTC
.	.	TRBV7-2	TRBJ2-7	CASSLQVSYEQYF	TGTGCCAGCAGCTTACAGGTCTCCTACGAGCAGTACTTC
.	once	TRBV27	TRBJ1-1	CASSPNTGWLNTEAFF	TGTGCCAGCAGCCCCAATACAGGGTGGCTGAACACTGAAGCTTTCTTT
.	.	TRBV4-1	TRBJ2-5	CASSQVGGTQYF	TGCGCCAGCAGCCAAGTCGGAGGGACCCAGTACTTC
.	.	TRBV27	TRBJ2-1	CASSFLRSQAHEQFF	TGTGCCAGCAGTTTTCTACGGAGCCAGGCCCATGAGCAGTTCTTC
.	.	TRBV5-4	TRBJ2-7	CASSLQTGRTYEQYF	TGTGCCAGCAGCCTGCAGACAGGGAGGACCTACGAGCAGTACTTC
.	.	TRBV19	TRBJ2-3	CALEVRPGDLKYTQYF	TGTGCCTTGGAGGTAAGGCCGGGAGACCTGAAGTATACGCAGTATTTT
.	.	TRBV9	TRBJ2-2	CASSVVGTHTGELFF	TGTGCCAGCAGCGTAGTTGGGACCCACACCGGGGAGCTGTTTTTT
.	.	TRBV27	TRBJ1-5	CASSRWGKPQHF	TGTGCCAGCAGTAGGTGGGGAAAGCCCCAGCATTTT
.	.	TRBV11-3	TRBJ2-1	CASSLREYNEQFF	TGTGCCAGCAGCTTGCGCGAGTACAATGAGCAGTTCTTC
.	.	TRBV18	TRBJ1-3	CASSPGNSGNTIYF	TGTGCCAGCTCACCAGGGAACTCTGGAAACACCATATATTTT
.	.	TRBV12-5	TRBJ2-3	CASGLVLGHGSTDTQYF	TGTGCTAGTGGTTTGGTACTGGGCCATGGGAGCACAGATACGCAGTATTTT
.	.	TRBV18	TRBJ2-1	CASSPEVSGPLGGEFF	TGTGCCAGCTCCCCCGAAGTATCAGGGCCCTTGGGTGGTGAGTTCTTC
TRBD2	.	TRBV30	TRBJ2-2	CASRLAGFSTGELFF	TGTGCCTCCCGACTAGCCGGGTTCTCCACCGGGGAGCTGTTTTTT
.	.	TRBV11-1	TRBJ2-2	CASSLGGNTGELFF	TGTGCCAGCAGCTTAGGGGGGAACACCGGGGAGCTGTTTTTT
.	.	TRBV28	TRBJ2-7	CASSKLYEQYF	TGTGCCAGCAGCAAACTCTACGAGCAGTACTTC
.	.	TRBV28	TRBJ2-7	CAIDGKATYEQYF	TGTGCCATAGACGGGAAGGCTACCTACGAGCAGTACTTC
.	.	TRBV30	TRBJ2-7	CAGTRRTRGEQYF	TGTGCCGGAACCCGAAGAACCCGGGGCGAGCAGTACTTC
TRBD2	.	TRBV6-1	TRBJ2-7	CASSEPGLVRVYEQYF	TGTGCCAGCAGTGAGCCGGGACTAGTCCGAGTCTACGAGCAGTACTTC
.	once	TRBV19	TRBJ1-5	CASSIWAGTGNQPQHF	TGTGCCAGTAGTATTTGGGCAGGGACTGGAAATCAGCCCCAGCATTTT